These 10 T cell receptor beta chains came from one sample sequenced in a study of OX40 agonist ivuxolimab in advanced cancers. Sequencing was performed with immunoSEQ multiplex PCR; in TCRdb, only in-frame clones are kept and a portion is missing. The table shows 69,000 or so clones, with approximately 89% occurring only once. This specimen was CD4+ or CD8+ T cells sorted from blood, taken in a trial of the OX40 agonist ivuxolimab. These receptors originate from an adult with an advanced solid tumor such as melanoma, head and neck, liver or kidney cancer.

V is TRBV18 and J is TRBJ2-7, with 7 bases that match TRBD1. This CDR3 has 14 residues. Losses at the gene ends were 4 bases for V and 4 bases for J; bases not matched to a gene: 7. CDR1 is KGHSH, CDR2 LQKENI, per germline. The CDR3 DNA is TGTGCCAGCTCACTAACAGGGGCCGGTTACGAGCAGTACTTC. Amino acid sequence: CASSLTGAGYEQYF.

The chain employs TRBV2 and TRBJ2-3, with 7 bases matching TRBD1. The CDR3 spans 13 residues. Trimming removed 6 bases from V and 4 bases from J; junction bases left unmatched: 4. From germline, CDR1 is SNHLY and CDR2 FYNNEI. The DNA for the CDR3 is TGTGCCAGCAGCGTAGGGGGCGCAGATACGCAGTATTTT. This sequence encodes CASSVGGADTQYF.

This sequence joins TRBV12-5 and TRBJ2-1; maybe TRBD2 (6 bases). Germline V lookup: CDR1 LGHNT, CDR2 FRNRAP. This CDR3 region has 16 residues. The V and J ends lost 0 bases and 6 bases respectively, with 15 bases between them. This chain's CDR3 is CASGLVVSGVPNEQFF. The CDR3 DNA follows: TGTGCTAGTGGTTTGGTCGTTAGCGGCGTCCCCAATGAGCAGTTCTTC.

The chain is built from TRBV18 and TRBJ2-5; D unclear. Trimming took 1 base from V and 1 from J, leaving 7 bases between them. This CDR3 is built from 14 residues. Germline loops: CDR1 KGHSH, CDR2 LQKENI. CDR3 nucleotides: TGTGCCAGCTCACCACGCAGGATCCAAGAGACCCAGTACTTC. Translating gives CASSPRRIQETQYF. Complete variable domain (other parts from reference TRBV18 and TRBJ2-5): NAGVMQNPRHLVRRRGQEARLRCSPMKGHSHVYWYRQLPEEGLKFMVYLQKENIIDESGMPKERFSAEFPKEGPSILRIQQVVRGDSAAYFCASSPRRIQETQYFGPGTRLLVL.

This chain links TRBV15 with TRBJ1-2; no firm D call. Trimming removed 0 bases at V and 8 bases at J, with 10 bases between. The CDR3 extends over 13 amino acids. Looked up from germline, CDR1 is LNHNV and CDR2 is YYDKDF (reference sequence). The CDR3 bases are TGTGCCACCAGCAGAGATAGGAACAGCGGCTACACCTTC. As protein: CATSRDRNSGYTF.

The sample holds one count of this clone. The chain recombines TRBV20-1 with TRBJ2-1; D tentatively reads TRBD1 or TRBD2 (5 bases each). Trimming shortened V by 6 bases and J by 12 bases, and 12 bases separated the two germline ends. Germline CDR1 reads DFQATT; CDR2 reads SNEGSKA (reference sequence). CDR3 length equals 10 residues. CDR3 nucleotide sequence: TGCAGTGCGGGGGAACTACTGCAGTTCTTC. Translation: CSAGELLQFF.

The chain employs TRBV7-9 and TRBJ2-7; maybe TRBD1 (6 bases). The V end was cut by 5 bases, the J end by 3 bases, with 14 bases between. Germline CDR1 and CDR2: SEHNR and FQNEAQ (reference sequence). The CDR3 spans 14 residues. CDR3 sequence (DNA): TGTGCCAGCAGCCCCCCGGCAGGGGTCTACGAGCAGTACTTC. Encoded protein: CASSPPAGVYEQYF.

The rearrangement uses TRBV7-9 and TRBJ1-1, with no clear D. Germline CDR1 and CDR2: SEHNR and FQNEAQ (reference sequence). The CDR3 totals 12 residues. Between the trimmed V and J ends, which lost 5 bases and 4 bases, there was a span of 8 bases. This CDR3 reads CASSHRSTEAFF. The CDR3 DNA sequence: TGTGCCAGCAGCCATCGCTCCACTGAAGCTTTCTTT.

The chain recombines TRBV6-6 with TRBJ1-1, with a possible D match to TRBD1 (5 bases). V was shortened by 3 bases and J by 4 bases, with 15 bases between the two germline ends. This CDR3 comprises 15 residues. Germline values: CDR1 MNHNY, CDR2 SVGAGI (reference sequence). The CDR3 here is CASSYSFSGPTEAFF. CDR3 nucleotides: TGTGCCAGCAGTTATTCCTTCTCAGGGCCCACTGAAGCTTTCTTT.

The chain has TRBV6-1 and TRBJ2-2, with TRBD1 as a possible D gene (5 bases). The length of the CDR3 is 14 residues. Per the germline V gene, CDR1 is MNHNS and CDR2 is SASEGT. Deletions cut 6 bases from V and 5 bases from J, with 13 bases between. The CDR3: CASRVRAETGELFF. In nucleotides, the CDR3 is TGTGCCAGCAGGGTCAGGGCGGAAACCGGGGAGCTGTTTTTT.